These T cell receptor beta chains were read from a single sample in a study of T cell responses to AZD1222 COVID-19 vaccine. Sequenced by immunoSEQ multiplex PCR; TCRdb stores in-frame clones only, minus some. The data contain fewer than 130,000 clones, around 81% of them seen just once; the ten biggest clones take up approximately 4.6%. This sample comprised peripheral blood, obtained on day 0 of AZD1222 vaccination. All receptors come from an adult in good health. The CDR3 runs from the conserved cysteine through the conserved F or W. A D gene is named only where the DNA matches it firmly. Where a row states a size, it is once, few, many or the class of an expanded clone; other rows omit it.

abundance	j_gene	d_gene	v_gene	CDR3nt	CDR3aa
few	TRBJ2-3	NA	TRBV5-1	TGCGCCAGCAGCTTGGGGTATGGGGGAACCACAGATACGCAGTATTTT	CASSLGYGGTTDTQYF
few	TRBJ2-1	NA	TRBV5-6	TGTGCCAGCAGCCAGCCCTGGGGAGACAATGAGCAGTTCTTC	CASSQPWGDNEQFF
NA	TRBJ1-3	TRBD1	TRBV7-9	TGTGCCAGCAGAACCGGGACAGGCCCCCGGAACACCATATATTTT	CASRTGTGPRNTIYF
NA	TRBJ2-3	TRBD2	TRBV9	TGTGCCAGCAGTGGCAACCTCGGGCTAGCGGGAGGAGATACGCAGTATTTT	CASSGNLGLAGGDTQYF
NA	TRBJ1-5	NA	TRBV3-1/TRBV3-2	TGTGCCAGCAGCCGAGGCGACAATCAGCCCCAGCATTTT	CASSRGDNQPQHF
NA	TRBJ2-3	NA	TRBV2	TGTGCCAGCAGGGTCGGGGGCACAGATACGCAGTATTTT	CASRVGGTDTQYF
NA	TRBJ1-1	NA	TRBV2	TGTGCCAGCATTCAATACGTCCTGGGACGCGCGAACACTGAAGCTTTCTTT	CASIQYVLGRANTEAFF
NA	TRBJ2-3	NA	TRBV5-5	TGTGCCAGCAGCTTGAGGTGGGGCACAGATACGCAGTATTTT	CASSLRWGTDTQYF
NA	TRBJ1-3	TRBD1	TRBV4-3	TGCGCCAGCAGGTTGACAGGGGACTCTGGAAACACCATATATTTT	CASRLTGDSGNTIYF
NA	TRBJ1-6	NA	TRBV9	TGTGCCAGCAGCGTAAGGCAGGAGAATTCACCCCTCCACTTT	CASSVRQENSPLHF
NA	TRBJ1-6	NA	TRBV19	TGTGCCAGTACCCCTAGAGGATACTCCTATAATTCACCCCTCCACTTT	CASTPRGYSYNSPLHF
NA	TRBJ2-2	NA	TRBV5-1	TGCGCCAGCAGCATAGACGGGAACACCGGGGAGCTGTTTTTT	CASSIDGNTGELFF